This entry describes one T cell receptor (beta chain). This sample stems from a study of blood T cells in healthy people across ages. Study context: There was about one barcoded beta molecule captured by template switching per two T cells.

Germline CDR1 reads MDHEN; CDR2 reads SYDVKM. Trimming shortened V by 6 bases and J by 4 bases, and 30 bases separated the two germline ends. The CDR3 has 19 amino acids. Primers used in a second PCR of about 6 to 11 cycles were a sample-barcoded 5' primer and a J-beta primer mix. TCRdb analysed the 5' RACE reads with MiXCR anew, one entry per CDR3 protein. The data show 1.2 million to 1.5 million distinct CDR3 sequences, 35% to 45% seen once. They isolated at least 6 million PBMCs from each sample. The rearrangement joins TRBV28 to TRBJ2-5; a weak D match, TRBD2 (6 bases). This receptor was obtained from a woman between 18 and 29 years old in good health. Sample: blood. In DNA, the CDR3 is TGTGCCAGCAGACTAGGTGCGGGGAAGAGGGAACAACTTCCAGAGACCCAGTACTTC. Protein sequence: CASRLGAGKREQLPETQYF.